This T cell receptor beta chain originates from a study of shared clonotypes between healthy human individuals. The study separated CD4+ cells into CD45RA+ naive and CD45RA-negative memory subsets. The CDR3 is 14 residues long. V lost 3 bases to trimming and J lost 13 bases, with 21 bases between them. The deep-level immunoSEQ assay was used. Sequenced by immunoSEQ multiplex PCR; TCRdb stores in-frame clones only, minus some. Among roughly 2.5 million clones, approximately 94% were seen once, and the ten largest hold around 0.14%. J is TRBJ1-2 and V is TRBV23-1, with unresolved D. TRBV23-1 is given ORF status, its function remaining uncertain. This TCR derives from a man aged 18 to 30 in good health. The specimen sequenced was naive CD4+ T cells sorted from blood. Regarding subset: CD45RA+ positively selected. The CDR3 protein is CASSHPTRLGGGTF. The DNA of the CDR3 is TGCGCCAGCAGTCACCCCACCCGGTTAGGCGGTGGCACCTTC.